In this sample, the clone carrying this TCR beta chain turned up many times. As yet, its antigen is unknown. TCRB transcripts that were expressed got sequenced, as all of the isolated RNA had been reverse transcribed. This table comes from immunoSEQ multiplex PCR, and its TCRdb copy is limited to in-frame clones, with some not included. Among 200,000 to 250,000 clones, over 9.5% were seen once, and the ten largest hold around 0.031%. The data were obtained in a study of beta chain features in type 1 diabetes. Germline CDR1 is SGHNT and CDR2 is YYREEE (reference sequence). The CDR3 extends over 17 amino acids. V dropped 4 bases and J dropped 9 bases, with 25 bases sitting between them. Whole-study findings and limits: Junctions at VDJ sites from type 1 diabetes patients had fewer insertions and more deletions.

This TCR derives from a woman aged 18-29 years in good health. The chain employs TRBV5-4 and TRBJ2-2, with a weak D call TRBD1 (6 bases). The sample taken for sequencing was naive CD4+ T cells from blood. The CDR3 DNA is TGTGCCAGCAGCACGGCAGGCAGGGGCCCCTCGAAGCGGGAGCTGTTTTTT. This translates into CASSTAGRGPSKRELFF.